This T cell receptor beta chain was observed in a study of shared clonotypes between healthy human individuals. The study, taken as a whole, reports: Having only a few donors restricted how much genetic and exposure-history diversity was captured. Non-shared clonotypes were found to have lower generation probabilities than the clonotypes that were shared by all four of the sorted-subset donors.

The CDR3 has 18 residues. Looked up from germline, CDR1 is MGHRA and CDR2 is YSYEKL. Germline trimming cut 1 base from V and 0 bases from J; bases unmatched to any gene: 8. Remarks on this clone: The target antigen is unknown.

Terminally differentiated effector memory CD45RA+ cells were left out of the naive CD8 fraction, which was CD45RO-negative and positively selected for CCR7. Only Caucasian adults living in Nashville, Tennessee made up the donor group. The input for sorted-subset replicate PCRs was 200 ng DNA, about 30,000 T cell genomes. Produced via immunoSEQ multiplex PCR; TCRdb's table is partial and in-frame only. The sample lists about 2.2 million clones, about 92% seen once, with more than 1.5% in the top ten. The chain has TRBV4-1 and TRBJ2-2; 7 nucleotides line up with TRBD1. The source material was naive CD8+ T cells from PBMCs. The receptor's source is a man between 18 and 29 years old in good health. Some clones in this sample may be carry-over from other donors' samples. CDR3 nucleotide sequence: TGCGCCAGCAGCCAAGTTAGTCGTGACAGGGCGAACACCGGGGAGCTGTTTTTT. Translated, it gives CASSQVSRDRANTGELFF.